The 8 T cell receptor beta chains below all came from one sample that was sequenced in a study of CD8+CD57+ T cells in acquired aplastic anemia. CDR3 and TCR beta VDJ profiling relied on a genomic DNA template. Via MiXCR, TCRdb re-called the reads, giving one row per CDR3 protein. The data contain approximately 58,000 distinct CDR3 sequences, approximately 50% of them singletons. It was patients with CD8+CD57+ cell expansion by flow cytometry who were chosen for sequencing. Sequencing was performed on sorted CD4+, CD8+, or CD8+CD57+ T cells (not recorded which) from PBMCs. Receptors originate from a human donor with aplastic anemia.

About this clonotype: A much larger clone differs from this one at a single base, so this may be a read error. The chain links TRBV19 to TRBJ2-3, with a weak D call TRBD2 (7 bases). The CDR3 spans 15 residues. CDR1 is LNHDA, CDR2 SQIVND, per germline (reference sequence). The CDR3 here is CASKLGWGGTDAQYF. The CDR3 DNA is TGTGCCTCTAAGCTCGGGTGGGGGGGCACAGATGCGCAGTATTTT.

The chain employs TRBV29-1 and TRBJ1-2; 9 bases align to TRBD1. The V segment lost 3 bases and the J segment 6 bases; nucleotides outside the gene matches: 8. There are 14 residues in the CDR3. Per the germline V gene, CDR1 is SQVTM and CDR2 is ANQGSEA. Here the CDR3 DNA reads TGCAGCGTTGATGAGACGGGACAGGGCGATGGCTACACCTTC. As protein: CSVDETGQGDGYTF.

This clonotype has a single count. The chain carries TRBV20-1 and TRBJ1-4, with D possibly matching TRBD1 (5 bases). Germline V gene sequence: CDR1 DFQATT, CDR2 SNEGSKA (reference sequence). CDR3 length equals 14 residues. The V end lost 1 base, the J end lost 8 bases, and 14 bases lay between the germline ends. The CDR3 is CSARGLGGTEKLFF. In DNA form, the CDR3 reads TGCAGTGCTAGAGGTCTTGGGGGTACAGAAAAACTGTTTTTT.

The rearrangement uses TRBV24-1 and TRBJ2-3; D gene ambiguous. V dropped 5 bases and J dropped 0 bases, with 8 bases sitting between them. The CDR3 length is 14 residues. Germline-derived CDR1 and CDR2 are KGHDR and SFDVKD. The DNA for the CDR3 is TGTGCCACCAGTGGCTGGGGTAGCACAGATACGCAGTATTTT. Its translation: CATSGWGSTDTQYF.

This clonotype was seen a few times. This chain uses TRBV15 with TRBJ2-3; D gene ambiguous. Deletions cut 8 bases from V and 3 bases from J, with 3 bases between. Germline V gene data show CDR1 as LNHNV and CDR2 as YYDKDF (reference sequence). The CDR3 runs to 10 residues. The CDR3 DNA reads TGTGCCACCTTGACAGATACGCAGTATTTT. Its protein is CATLTDTQYF.

Turning to this clonotype: The germline gene is not matched at one end of the junction; a read error may be the cause. V usage is TRBV15 and J usage is TRBJ1-2; D not resolved. The CDR3 contains 14 residues. Germline values: CDR1 LNHNV, CDR2 YYDKDF (reference sequence). The DNA of the CDR3 is TGTGTCACCAGCAGAGACTGGCAGGAGAATGGCTACACCTTC. This codes for CVTSRDWQENGYTF.

CDR3: CATSPRFSNQPQHF. The CDR3 DNA follows: TGTGCCACCAGTCCCCGGTTTAGCAATCAGCCCCAGCATTTT. The chain is built from TRBV24-1 and TRBJ1-5; D is ambiguous. Germline values: CDR1 KGHDR, CDR2 SFDVKD. V was pared by 6 bases and J by 0 bases, with 8 bases between. This CDR3 contains 14 residues.

The gene calls are TRBV25-1 and TRBJ1-3; no firm D call. The ends were cut back, 2 bases at V and 2 bases at J, with 7 bases in the middle. CDR1 and CDR2 (germline): MGHDK, SYGVNS. The CDR3 is 14 amino acids. The CDR3 DNA follows: TGTGCCAGCAGTGAAATAGGTACTGGAAACACCATATATTTT. Its translation: CASSEIGTGNTIYF.